This TCR beta chain is from a study of blood T cell repertoires in COVID-19. Before being deemed recovered, Cohort 3 donors had two negative PCRs, clearance, or symptom resolution. Generated by immunoSEQ multiplex PCR, the TCRdb table keeps only in-frame clones and is missing some. The table has more than 250,000 clones, approximately 89% seen once; the top ten hold roughly 5.2%. What was sequenced was PBMCs or T cells enriched from blood (not recorded which). The clonotype originates from a woman aged 30 to 39 who had recovered from COVID-19.

The CDR3 loop reads CASRVTGLGTYEQYF. CDR3 DNA: TGTGCCAGCAGGGTCACAGGACTAGGGACCTACGAGCAGTACTTC. The chain recombines TRBV28 with TRBJ2-7, with 7 bases that match TRBD2. The V and J ends lost 6 bases and 2 bases, in that order; junction bases with no gene match: 10. This CDR3 has 15 amino acids. Germline CDR1 reads MDHEN; CDR2 reads SYDVKM.